These T cell receptor beta chains were read from a single sample in a study of OX40 agonist ivuxolimab in advanced cancers. Only in-frame clones appear in the TCRdb table, and some are missing; sequencing was by immunoSEQ multiplex PCR. This sample has roughly 100,000 clones, with about 90% found just once. The material sequenced was CD4+ or CD8+ T cells sorted from blood, taken in a trial of the OX40 agonist ivuxolimab. Receptors were obtained from an adult with an advanced solid tumor such as melanoma, head and neck, liver or kidney cancer. Each CDR3 is given with its conserved first and last residue. The order of the fields is V gene, clone size, D gene, J gene, CDR3 protein, CDR3 DNA. A D gene is named only where the DNA matches it firmly. Size is stated for part of the rows, as once, few or many counts, or as a class when the clone is expanded.

TRBV30	.	TRBD1	TRBJ2-7	CAWSVPRTAGGGEQYF	TGTGCCTGGAGTGTACCCAGAACTGCAGGGGGCGGCGAGCAGTACTTC
TRBV7-9	.	.	TRBJ1-2	CASSRRTEGGYTF	TGTGCCAGCAGCCGACGGACCGAGGGAGGCTACACCTTC
TRBV7-2	.	TRBD2	TRBJ2-7	CASNRGDSYEQYF	TGTGCCAGCAACCGGGGGGACTCCTACGAGCAGTACTTC
TRBV7-9	.	.	TRBJ1-5	CASSLADSNQPQHF	TGTGCCAGCAGCTTAGCAGATAGCAATCAGCCCCAGCATTTT
TRBV5-1	once	TRBD1	TRBJ1-4	CASSLDQDRNEKLFF	TGCGCCAGCAGCTTGGACCAGGACAGGAATGAAAAACTGTTTTTT
TRBV5-1	.	.	TRBJ1-4	CASSLREDNEKLFF	TGCGCCAGCAGCTTAAGAGAAGATAATGAAAAACTGTTTTTT
TRBV12-5	.	TRBD1	TRBJ1-4	CASGSDRGEKLFF	TGTGCTAGTGGTAGCGACAGGGGGGAAAAACTGTTTTTT
TRBV5-1	once	TRBD1	TRBJ2-3	CASRQDRGLGDTQYF	TGTGCCAGCAGACAAGACAGGGGGCTTGGAGATACGCAGTATTTT
TRBV15	.	.	TRBJ2-1	CATPGQGGYSGGQFF	TGTGCCACCCCGGGCCAGGGGGGATACAGTGGGGGGCAGTTCTTC
TRBV19	.	.	TRBJ1-1	CASTSILPGTENEAFF	TGTGCCAGTACCTCGATTCTCCCCGGGACGGAAAATGAAGCTTTCTTT
TRBV5-6	.	.	TRBJ2-7	CASSQVGWEQYF	TGTGCCAGCAGCCAGGTTGGCTGGGAGCAGTACTTC
TRBV15	.	.	TRBJ1-4	CATSSPQGSVKLFF	TGTGCCACCAGCAGCCCCCAGGGTTCTGTAAAACTGTTTTTT
TRBV19	.	TRBD2	TRBJ2-1	CASGPGTMYNEQFF	TGTGCCAGTGGGCCCGGGACTATGTACAATGAGCAGTTCTTC
TRBV18	.	TRBD1	TRBJ1-1	CASSPSTGTGNTEAFF	TGTGCCAGCTCACCTTCAACCGGGACAGGGAACACTGAAGCTTTCTTT
TRBV11-1	.	.	TRBJ2-5	CASSKRVQGETQYF	TGTGCCAGCAGCAAAAGGGTCCAGGGGGAGACCCAGTACTTC
TRBV2	.	.	TRBJ2-7	CASSEIIGQRYEQYF	TGTGCCAGCAGTGAAATCATCGGACAGCGCTACGAGCAGTACTTC
TRBV27	.	TRBD1	TRBJ1-1	CASRMTGGAMDAAFF	TGTGCCAGCAGAATGACAGGGGGCGCGATGGATGCGGCTTTCTTT
TRBV16	.	.	TRBJ1-5	CASSPRSTRNQPQHF	TGTGCCAGCAGCCCCCGATCGACCAGAAATCAGCCCCAGCATTTT
TRBV7-8	once	TRBD2	TRBJ2-5	CASSLDVVAGGPRETQYF	TGTGCCAGCAGCTTAGATGTTGTAGCGGGAGGGCCCCGAGAGACCCAGTACTTC
TRBV28	.	.	TRBJ2-2	CASSRYPGQFNTGELFF	TGTGCCAGCAGCCGTTACCCCGGGCAATTCAACACCGGGGAGCTGTTTTTT
TRBV29-1	.	.	TRBJ1-2	CSVDRQAPDGYTF	TGCAGCGTTGACCGACAGGCCCCAGATGGCTACACCTTC
TRBV6-1	.	.	TRBJ1-4	CASSEQAGESEKLFF	TGTGCCAGCAGTGAACAGGCAGGGGAATCGGAAAAACTGTTTTTT
TRBV18	.	.	TRBJ1-3	CASSPSGPGNTIYF	TGTGCCAGCTCACCTTCGGGCCCTGGAAACACCATATATTTT
TRBV19	.	.	TRBJ2-7	CASSIIVNSYEQYF	TGTGCCAGTAGTATTATAGTTAATTCCTACGAGCAGTACTTC
TRBV7-3	.	TRBD2	TRBJ2-1	CASSPLAGGWNEQFF	TGTGCCAGCAGCCCACTAGCGGGAGGTTGGAATGAGCAGTTCTTC
TRBV7-3	.	TRBD2	TRBJ2-5	CASSFDTSGGETQYF	TGTGCCAGCAGCTTTGATACTAGCGGCGGGGAGACCCAGTACTTC
TRBV7-3	.	TRBD2	TRBJ2-5	CASSPGTSGETQYF	TGTGCCAGCAGCCCAGGGACTAGCGGCGAGACCCAGTACTTC
TRBV19	.	TRBD2	TRBJ2-7	CASSAPRNTSGRAYEQYF	TGTGCCAGTAGTGCCCCAAGGAATACTAGCGGGAGGGCCTACGAGCAGTACTTC
TRBV5-1	.	TRBD2	TRBJ2-2	CASSWLADTGELFF	TGCGCCAGCAGCTGGCTAGCGGACACCGGGGAGCTGTTTTTT